This T cell receptor (beta chain) was observed in a study of cytomegalovirus exposure and HLA in healthy donors (TCRdb year 2017). Looking at the study overall: An earlier analysis of roughly 630 of the donors reported roughly 270 Gb of sequence data and around 110 million unique TCR beta sequences from some 180 million T cells. An early release that covered about 600 HLA-typed donors contained approximately 300 gigabases of sequencing data and roughly 84 million unique TCR sequences. Of the approximately 400 genotyped donors, about 80% fell in the genetic ancestry cluster associated with self-reported Caucasian donors. The study was designed to test whether signatures of past pathogen exposure could be identified by cataloging public T cell receptors. The T cell repertoires of some 700 subjects were profiled by immunosequencing and related to cytomegalovirus serostatus. Along with the approximately 650-subject first cohort, a separate validation cohort of over a hundred different subjects was used. To predict cytomegalovirus infection status, the study brought together high-throughput TCR immunosequencing, statistical association of individual TCRs with disease status, and machine learning. A later analysis re-examined previously published TCR beta repertoires from roughly 650 donors and added high-resolution HLA genotyping to investigate patterns of TCR occurrence. In the later analysis, no new phenotypic data were used to find candidate immune exposures; instead, reliance was placed on TCR beta sequences and their occurrence across donors. In an earlier analysis of roughly 600 of the donors, high-throughput TCR beta sequencing was used to judge whether each TCR beta V gene segment behaved as functional or pseudogenic. Alongside the repertoire data, information on donor age, sex, ethnicity and CMV serostatus was compiled. A later genetic analysis used genome-wide SNP genotypes for about 60% of the roughly 700 donors, treating that subset as a discovery cohort. Every discovery cohort repertoire had been produced on one sequencing platform. HLA typing covered class I and class II loci at four-digit resolution. The number of typed donors differed by locus: roughly 620-640 for A, B, C, DRB1 and DQB1; some 500 for DQA1; some 590 for DPA1; and some 430 for DPB1. A handful of DR-DQ haplotypes were handled as single units for association and clustering because linkage in the cohort was strong. Across some 400 genotyped donors of the cohort, an average of about 250,000 unique TCR beta nucleotide sequences per donor were sequenced, and approximately 17% of those sequences were non-productive. What the authors observed across the whole study: Because counts were too low, seventeen rarely observed V segments, including chromosome 9 orphons, were excluded from the earlier analysis of some 590 of the donors. A cluster of highly shared sequence variants was judged likely to represent a technical artifact of the sequencing pipeline. In the study, some 180 TCR beta chains were listed as associated with cytomegalovirus. At a false discovery rate of 0.05, a later analysis linked roughly 17,000 TCR beta sequences to specific HLA alleles. In a later analysis, HLA-associated TCR beta chains were found to be more clonally expanded and to have lower generation probabilities than equally common non-associated chains. Only TCR beta chains were sequenced in this cohort, and the absence of alpha or paired-chain data limited detectable features. Linkage disequilibrium might explain the correlated functional status among segregating V segments, but an unknown experimental factor could not be ruled out. The authors suggested that the approach could potentially be generalized to other disease states and immunological phenotypes. Some IMGT-functional V segments, including TRBV6-2 and TRBV6-3, could not be told apart with the 87-base-pair reads, so those segments were excluded. In a later genetic analysis, fewer N-insertions in productive TCRs were reported among donors in an Asian-associated ancestry cluster than the approximately 670-donor mean. In an earlier analysis of more than 500 of the donors, most TCR beta V segments appeared in productive rearrangements about 87% or about 30% of the time, broadly matching IMGT annotations. In a later analysis, most CMV-associated TCR beta chains were found to appear HLA-restricted, with HLA associations seemingly driven largely by CMV exposure. In both the original and validation cohorts, the classifier was reported to diagnose cytomegalovirus status with high specificity and sensitivity. For the cohort, immune exposure information was limited to CMV serostatus. Roughly uniform sequencing depth across donors was assumed in presence/absence analyses, although this assumption may not hold. According to a later analysis, parvovirus B19, influenza, CMV and Epstein-Barr virus appeared linked to several top co-occurrence clusters. Because HLA typing was unavailable for some donors at each locus, only the typed subset was used in association tests. Strong co-occurrence of HLA alleles, especially DR and DQ, made assigning TCR associations to individual alleles difficult. Most TCR sequences were observed very rarely across donors, whereas some public TCRs were present in many individuals. In vitro tests confirmed that a few of the cytomegalovirus-associated TCR beta chains recognize cytomegalovirus antigens. A further reported finding was that TCR beta sequences accurately predicted the HLA-A and HLA-B alleles for most subjects in the first cohort. In a later genetic analysis, a missense DCLRE1C variant was associated with V-gene and J-gene trimming of TCR beta chains, and the association was replicated in an independent cohort. In a later analysis, the rate of TCR association differed among HLA loci, with DRB1 alleles having the most associated TCRs and HLA-C alleles having the fewest.

In total, roughly 670 healthy bone marrow donors made up the cohort. All cohort members were sampled while nominally healthy, although unrecorded immune exposures were likely present. The donor tested CMV seronegative and was one of the 352 seronegative cohort members. A peripheral blood sample was collected from each donor, and TCR beta sequencing was performed on peripheral blood mononuclear cells. Genomic DNA was extracted from the blood cell samples with the Qiagen DNeasy Blood Extraction Kit. Library prep was done by the immunoSEQ multiplex PCR assay. The multiplex PCR relied on a mix of 60 forward primers for TCR Vbeta segments and 13 reverse primers for TCR Jbeta segments. Amplification of the CDR3 region of rearranged TCR beta genes was performed with a multiplex PCR assay on genomic DNA. The Illumina HiSeq System was used to sequence the amplified TCR beta libraries as 87-base-pair reads. In the authors' own workflow: A later analysis tallied approximately 87 million unique TCR beta chains across the approximately 670 repertoires, and approximately 12 million of those chains were shared by two or more donors. Raw reads were error-corrected and collapsed into unique sequences by a nearest-neighbor algorithm in which closely related sequences were merged to remove PCR and sequencing errors. To assign V, D and J gene segments, CDR3 sequences were aligned to IMGT reference sequences. For a sequence to be retained, at least a six-nucleotide match to both a V gene segment and a J gene segment was required. Rearrangements were called productive when the CDR3 lacked stop codons and stayed in frame with V and J; all others were non-productive. Following IMGT convention, CDR3 was defined as the stretch from the second conserved V-encoded cysteine up to the conserved J-encoded phenylalanine. Sequences without an unambiguous match to a single V gene segment were excluded from the earlier analysis of about 630 of the donors. An earlier analysis of a few hundred of the donors called V segments functional above 56.7% productive rearrangements and segregating when the between-donor standard deviation exceeded 5%. A statistical classification framework was built to diagnose cytomegalovirus status from the catalog of TCR beta chain sequences. In a later analysis, V and J genes were assigned by comparing TCR nucleotide sequences against IMGT/GENE-DB human TR gene sequences. In a later analysis, CDR3 sequences and most-parsimonious VDJ recombination scenarios were assigned using the TCRdist pipeline. In a later analysis, every TCR beta chain was defined by the combination of its CDR3 amino acid sequence and its V-gene family, and reads without a unique V-gene family were dropped. To address suspected cross-contamination and a sequencing artifact, a later analysis removed some 620 highly shared, low-generation-probability nucleotide sequences. A later analysis calculated a clonal expansion index for each public chain from normalized within-repertoire ranks of inferred template counts. In a later analysis, generation probabilities were computed using a VDJ recombination model fitted to out-of-frame rearrangements, and the results were checked against IGoR. In a later analysis, hypergeometric tests were used to score TCR-TCR, TCR-HLA and TCR-CMV co-occurrence, with a repertoire-size bias correction applied to TCR pairs. In a later analysis, false discovery rates were estimated by permuting HLA or CMV assignments 20 times. In a later analysis, co-occurring TCRs were grouped using DBSCAN, and TCRdist sequence similarity was added for clustering within HLA-allele-positive subsets. Repertoires with fewer than 30,000 or more than 120,000 public chains were left out of co-occurrence clustering, as were about 5 repertoires with anomalous nucleotide sharing. Sourced from immuneACCESS, this table was stored by TCRdb with only in-frame sequences that have V and J called. A share of the clones is absent; for the studies checked, an unresolved V gene accounts for under half, and the remainder has no known explanation. Clone size and the V and J calls come from that table; the DNA yielded D and trimming. The table for this sample lists more than 150,000 clones; roughly 80% of them were counted only once. Less than 4.5% of the sample comes from the top ten.

From cysteine to phenylalanine, the CDR3 is 16 amino acids long. Left in the record is the CDR3 DNA by itself, 48 bases read in frame from the first base. Reading the germline V gene (reference sequence) gives CDR1 SGHNT and CDR2 YYREEE. Trimmed from V: 1 base; trimmed from J: 3 bases; junction bases lacking a gene match: 7. Comments on this clone: The antigen it binds to is not known. There are no base qualities to consult, and no much larger clone falls within one base.

The sequencing sample was made of PBMCs. The source of this sequence is a man aged 50-59 years in good health and CMV-seronegative. This chain joins TRBV5-4 to TRBJ2-7, with TRBD1 identical over 10 junction bases. The DNA sequence follows: TGTGCCAGCAGCTTGAGGGACAGGGGCGCGAGCTACGAGCAGTACTTC. Translated, it reads CASSLRDRGASYEQYF.